The 29 T cell receptor beta chains in this list originate from one sample, sequenced in a study of CD8 T cells in Susac syndrome. RNA was extracted with the RNeasy kit, and a quantity of about 0.45 to 1 ug was reverse transcribed using random hexamers. MiXCR, applied by TCRdb to the immunoSEQ multiplex PCR reads, yields one record per CDR3 protein. The profile shows about 140,000 distinct CDR3 sequences, approximately 95% of them singletons. Sample: CD4+ T cells from PBMCs. The receptor set was obtained from a human donor with Susac syndrome.

The chain carries TRBV12-3 or TRBV12-4 and TRBJ1-2; D remains unclear. The V gene lost 7 bases and the J gene lost 2 bases, with 11 bases spanning the gap. The CDR3 is made up of 13 amino acids. CDR3 bases: TGTGCCAGCACGATCGCGGGAAACTATGGCTACACCTTC. Its protein product is CASTIAGNYGYTF.

The DNA of the CDR3 is TGTGCCAGCAGCTGGTCAGGGGAGTATGGCTACACCTTC. Translated: CASSWSGEYGYTF. The chain carries TRBV13 and TRBJ1-2, with D tentatively TRBD1 (6 bases). The ends were cut back, 4 bases at V and 5 bases at J, with 11 bases in the middle. The CDR3 is 13 amino acids. Germline CDR1 and CDR2: PRHDT and FYEKMQ (reference sequence).

The rearrangement uses TRBV9 and TRBJ1-2; D gene ambiguous. Germline-derived CDR1 and CDR2 are SGDLS and YYNGEE. The CDR3 has 13 residues. V lost 4 bases, J lost 5 bases, and 12 bases lay in between. The CDR3 nucleotides read TGTGCCAGCAGCTTTATGGACGGTTATGGCTACACCTTC. It encodes CASSFMDGYGYTF. Combining the CDR3 with reference TRBV9 and TRBJ1-2 gives the whole variable domain DSGVTQTPKHLITATGQRVTLRCSPRSGDLSVYWYQQSLDQGLQFLIQYYNGEERAKGNILERFSAQQFPDLHSELNLSSLELGDSALYFCASSFMDGYGYTFGSGTRLTVV.

This chain links TRBV25-1 with TRBJ1-2; tentative D call: TRBD1 (5 bases). With 2 bases removed from V and 4 bases from J, the gap between germline ends came to 17 bases. Per germline, CDR1 MGHDK and CDR2 SYGVNS. The length of the CDR3 is 16 residues. CDR3 sequence reads: CASSERTGPSAYGYTF. The CDR3 DNA reads as TGTGCCAGCAGTGAAAGAACAGGACCCTCTGCCTATGGCTACACCTTC.

In this sample, this clonotype turned up once. The V gene is TRBV20-1, the J gene TRBJ1-5, with a tentative D call TRBD1 (6 bases). The CDR3 covers 12 residues. With 6 bases removed from V and 5 bases from J, the gap between germline ends came to 11 bases. Germline-derived CDR1 and CDR2 are DFQATT and SNEGSKA (reference sequence). The CDR3 region has the DNA TGCAGTGCGGTGGCAGGGGATCAGCCCCAGCATTTT. Its translation: CSAVAGDQPQHF.

The chain employs TRBV4-1 and TRBJ2-7; 9 bases are a match to TRBD2. The CDR3 extends over 15 amino acids. Trimming removed 4 bases from V and 4 bases from J; junction bases left unmatched: 8. Germline CDR1 reads MGHRA; CDR2 reads YSYEKL. The CDR3, as DNA: TGCGCCAGCAGCCGTTCGGGTAGCGGGAGATACGAGCAGTACTTC. The encoded protein is CASSRSGSGRYEQYF.

This rearrangement joins TRBV2 to TRBJ2-2; D remains unclear. This CDR3 is built from 11 residues. Trimming shortened V by 7 bases and J by 1 base, and 1 base separated the two germline ends. CDR1 and CDR2 from the germline V gene are SNHLY and FYNNEI. In DNA, the CDR3 is TGTGCCAGCAAGAACACCGGGGAGCTGTTTTTT. Translation gives CASKNTGELFF.

The CDR3 region has the DNA TGCAGCGTTGCTTTGGCTAGCGCAGAGACCCAGTACTTC. Its protein is CSVALASAETQYF. The rearrangement links TRBV29-1 to TRBJ2-5; TRBD2 is a possible D gene (6 bases). This CDR3 spans 13 amino acids. Trimming pared 4 bases from V and 4 bases from J, leaving 13 bases between. Germline CDR1 and CDR2: SQVTM and ANQGSEA.

The gene calls are TRBV6-5 and TRBJ2-2; D gene unclear. The CDR3 consists of 12 residues. V gave up 7 bases and J gave up 5 bases, with 8 bases separating them. The V gene's germline CDR1 is MNHEY and CDR2 SVGAGI. The CDR3 nucleotides read TGTGCCAGCAATTCGAGGACCGGGGAGCTGTTTTTT. It encodes CASNSRTGELFF.

The sample holds one count of this clonotype. The genes are TRBV7-2 and TRBJ1-5, with D possibly being TRBD1 (6 bases). The V and J ends lost 4 bases and 3 bases respectively, with 13 bases between them. This CDR3 spans 15 amino acids. Germline V lookup: CDR1 SGHTA, CDR2 FQGNSA. The CDR3 is CASSSGQRDNQPQHF. The CDR3 coding sequence is TGTGCCAGCAGCTCCGGACAGAGGGACAATCAGCCCCAGCATTTT.

The rearrangement joins TRBV2 to TRBJ2-1, with a weak D call TRBD1 (6 bases). The V gene lost 8 bases and the J gene lost 9 bases, with 14 bases spanning the gap. This CDR3 is built from 12 residues. Germline values: CDR1 SNHLY, CDR2 FYNNEI. CDR3 nucleotides: TGTGCCAGCGTACCGGACAGATCTGAGCAGTTCTTC. This encodes CASVPDRSEQFF.

The chain employs TRBV4-3 and TRBJ2-7; D perhaps matches TRBD2 (6 bases). Per germline, CDR1 LGHNA and CDR2 YSLEER. The CDR3 length is 13 residues. V dropped 1 base and J dropped 7 bases, with 11 bases sitting between them. The CDR3 sequence: CASSQGGGTEQYF. In DNA, the CDR3 is TGCGCCAGCAGCCAAGGCGGCGGGACTGAGCAGTACTTC.

The V call is TRBV12-3 or TRBV12-4, the J call TRBJ1-2; no definite D call. The CDR3 contains 15 residues. The V end was cut by 3 bases, the J end by 2 bases, with 13 bases between. The CDR3 loop is CASSFGVQENYGYTF. Here the CDR3 DNA reads TGTGCCAGCAGTTTCGGTGTCCAGGAAAACTATGGCTACACCTTC.

The V and J genes are TRBV5-1 and TRBJ2-7; TRBD2 matches at 11 bases. The CDR3 sequence is 14 residues long. The V segment lost 4 bases and the J segment 3 bases; nucleotides outside the gene matches: 3. Per the germline V gene, CDR1 is SGHRS and CDR2 is YFSETQ. In DNA form, the CDR3 reads TGCGCCAGCAGCGAAGGGACTAGCGGCTACGAGCAGTACTTC. Its translation is CASSEGTSGYEQYF. Supplemented by reference TRBV5-1 and TRBJ2-7, the full variable domain reads KAGVTQTPRYLIKTRGQQVTLSCSPISGHRSVSWYQQTPGQGLQFLFEYFSETQRNKGNFPGRFSGRQFSNSRSEMNVSTLELGDSALYLCASSEGTSGYEQYFGPGTRLTVT.

The chain couples TRBV29-1 to TRBJ2-5; 11 bases match TRBD2. Trimming cost V 6 bases and J 11 bases; bases outside gene matches: 11. The CDR3 extends over 13 amino acids. Germline-derived CDR1 and CDR2 are SQVTM and ANQGSEA. The CDR3 nucleotides are TGCAGCGTCGTTGCTAGCGGGGGGCCGCCGCAGTACTTC. It translates to CSVVASGGPPQYF.

This sequence joins TRBV12-3 or TRBV12-4 and TRBJ2-4, with 16 positions matching TRBD2. The CDR3 extends over 17 amino acids. The trim removed 10 bases at V and 1 base at J, leaving 7 bases unmatched. Here the CDR3 reads CATQGTSGGAAKNIQYF. CDR3 coding DNA: TGTGCCACCCAAGGGACTAGCGGGGGGGCGGCCAAAAACATTCAGTACTTC.

The CDR3 sequence: CASKLGRAEQYF. DNA of the CDR3: TGTGCCAGCAAATTGGGCAGGGCCGAGCAGTACTTC. This chain links TRBV28 with TRBJ2-7; possibly TRBD1 for D (5 bases). V was clipped by 7 bases and J by 6 bases, with 13 bases between them. The CDR3 has 12 residues. Germline assignment: CDR1 MDHEN and CDR2 SYDVKM. The entire variable domain, with the rest obtained from reference TRBV28 and TRBJ2-7, is as follows: DVKVTQSSRYLVKRTGEKVFLECVQDMDHENMFWYRQDPGLGLRLIYFSYDVKMKEKGDIPEGYSVSREKKERFSLILESASTNQTSMYLCASKLGRAEQYFGPGTRLTVT.

V gene TRBV29-1 combines with J gene TRBJ1-1; D ambiguous. Germline V gene lookup returns CDR1 SQVTM and CDR2 ANQGSEA. Trimming took 6 bases from V and 8 from J, leaving 28 bases between them. This CDR3 comprises 16 residues. CDR3 region: CSVVSSFLRVGREAFF. The DNA of the CDR3 is TGCAGCGTCGTCTCATCCTTCCTTCGTGTCGGGAGAGAAGCTTTCTTT.

The V gene is TRBV2, the J gene TRBJ1-6; 9 nucleotides align to TRBD1. Germline lookup yields CDR1 SNHLY and CDR2 FYNNEI. This CDR3 is built from 15 residues. J was trimmed by 5 bases and V by 8 bases; bases with no gene match: 7. The CDR3 is CASRDRAIDNSPLHF. The CDR3 bases are TGTGCCAGCCGGGACAGGGCCATCGATAATTCACCCCTCCACTTT.

The J gene is TRBJ1-1, the V gene TRBV25-1; D not certain. CDR3 size: 13 residues. V dropped 8 bases and J dropped 1 base, with 11 bases sitting between them. Germline V gene data show CDR1 as MGHDK and CDR2 as SYGVNS. In DNA, the CDR3 is TGTGCCAGCGACTCCGGGTGGAACACTGAAGCTTTCTTT. This encodes CASDSGWNTEAFF.

The rearrangement uses TRBV5-1 and TRBJ2-1, with 13 bases matching TRBD2. The V gene's germline CDR1 is SGHRS and CDR2 YFSETQ. The length of the CDR3 is 16 residues. V lost 2 bases to trimming and J lost 7 bases; unmatched junction nucleotides: 6. The CDR3 DNA is TGCGCCAGCAGCTTACTAGCGGGAGGGGTTAGTAATGAGCAGTTCTTC. Its translation is CASSLLAGGVSNEQFF.

V and J are TRBV5-1 and TRBJ2-3; D is possibly TRBD1 (6 bases). This CDR3 spans 16 amino acids. CDR1 is SGHRS and CDR2 is YFSETQ in the germline V gene. Between the trimmed V and J ends, which lost 3 bases and 0 bases, there was a span of 14 bases. CDR3 bases: TGCGCCAGCAGCTACCGACAGGCCCCTAGCACAGATACGCAGTATTTT. Amino acids: CASSYRQAPSTDTQYF.

This clonotype was counted a single time. This chain connects TRBV12-3 or TRBV12-4 to TRBJ2-7, with D perhaps assigned TRBD1 or TRBD2 (5 bases each). The V and J ends lost 5 bases and 3 bases respectively, with 14 bases between them. The CDR3 loop spans 14 amino acids. The DNA for the CDR3 is TGTGCCAGCAGTCTGAAGGGACCGGACTACGAGCAGTACTTC. Amino acids: CASSLKGPDYEQYF.

This sequence joins TRBV13 and TRBJ2-5; D perhaps matches TRBD2 (6 bases). The CDR3 extends over 16 amino acids. The ends were cut back, 3 bases at V and 1 base at J, with 15 bases in the middle. CDR1 PRHDT and CDR2 FYEKMQ come from the germline V gene (reference sequence). The CDR3 region has the DNA TGTGCCAGCAGCTTTCGGGCAGGGAGGATCCAAGAGACCCAGTACTTC. Amino acids: CASSFRAGRIQETQYF.

The gene calls are TRBV20-1 and TRBJ2-3; no reliable D call. V was trimmed by 6 bases and J by 3 bases, leaving 10 bases between them. The CDR3 loop spans 12 amino acids. In germline, CDR1 is DFQATT, CDR2 SNEGSKA (reference sequence). Here the CDR3 reads CSAEAGTDTQYF. DNA of the CDR3: TGCAGTGCGGAAGCCGGGACAGATACGCAGTATTTT.

The J gene is TRBJ2-1, the V gene TRBV28, with D tentatively TRBD1 (6 bases). Trimming pared 5 bases from V and 7 bases from J, leaving 15 bases between. Germline V lookup: CDR1 MDHEN, CDR2 SYDVKM. This CDR3 is 14 amino acids long. Written as DNA, the CDR3 is TGTGCCAGCAGTCCGGGGACATTTCGGAATGAGCAGTTCTTC. Amino acids: CASSPGTFRNEQFF.

This rearrangement joins TRBV29-1 to TRBJ1-3, with a tentative D call TRBD1 (6 bases). The CDR3 is made up of 15 amino acids. The germline V and J ends were trimmed by 3 bases and 1 base, with 13 bases remaining between them. In germline, CDR1 is SQVTM, CDR2 ANQGSEA. CDR3 residues: CSVDGGLESGNTIYF. CDR3 DNA sequence: TGCAGCGTTGATGGGGGGCTCGAATCTGGAAACACCATATATTTT.

The chain couples TRBV24-1 to TRBJ2-3; tentatively, D is TRBD1 (6 bases). The CDR3 has 13 amino acids. Germline lookup yields CDR1 KGHDR and CDR2 SFDVKD. V shed 4 bases and J shed 4 bases, with 8 bases lying between them. The CDR3 DNA is TGTGCCACCAGTGACAGGGGCCCAGATACGCAGTATTTT. It translates to CATSDRGPDTQYF.

The V gene is TRBV20-1, the J gene TRBJ2-1, with D perhaps TRBD2 (6 bases). V gave up 7 bases and J gave up 1 base, with 14 bases separating them. The CDR3 is made up of 14 amino acids. CDR1 is DFQATT and CDR2 is SNEGSKA in the germline V gene (reference sequence). The CDR3 loop reads CSVSSGKSYNEQFF. The CDR3 DNA reads as TGCAGTGTCAGTAGCGGCAAATCCTACAATGAGCAGTTCTTC.